This is a list of T cell receptor beta chains from one sample in a study of identical twins. TCRdb processed the 5' RACE reads anew with MiXCR; each CDR3 protein has one entry. This table has approximately 630,000 distinct CDR3 sequences, roughly 7.1% appearing once. These sequences were also reported in another study, on yellow fever vaccine responses in identical twins.

Input material: PBMCs. These receptors all come from a woman aged 18-29 years in good health. Each CDR3 is given with its conserved first and last residue. A D gene is named only where the DNA matches it firmly.

D: TRBD2
J: TRBJ2-5
V: TRBV20-1
CDR3: CSAVGLAGQETQYF

D: TRBD2
J: TRBJ2-1
V: TRBV7-2
CDR3: CASSLLGRVSGSNEQFF

D: .
J: TRBJ2-3
V: TRBV13
CDR3: CASSSRLPGDTQYF

D: TRBD2
J: TRBJ2-1
V: TRBV28
CDR3: CASRVVAGANEQFF

D: .
J: TRBJ2-7
V: TRBV4-1
CDR3: CASRHMFGPQRNEQYF

D: .
J: TRBJ2-6
V: TRBV3-1
CDR3: CASSRSGANVLTF

D: TRBD1
J: TRBJ1-3
V: TRBV10-3
CDR3: CAISPGGSGNTIYF

D: .
J: TRBJ1-3
V: TRBV3-1
CDR3: CASSQGLVGASGNTIYF

D: TRBD1
J: TRBJ2-3
V: TRBV5-1
CDR3: CASRSPGQGITDTQYF

D: TRBD1
J: TRBJ1-1
V: TRBV3-1
CDR3: CASSIRTGGRTEAFF

D: .
J: TRBJ1-5
V: TRBV7-2
CDR3: CASSLTYSQPQHF

D: .
J: TRBJ2-6
V: TRBV24-1
CDR3: CATSDENRAGANVLTF

D: TRBD1
J: TRBJ1-4
V: TRBV4-1
CDR3: CASSQDRGKEKLFF

D: .
J: TRBJ2-3
V: TRBV2
CDR3: CASVTPLGTDTQYF

D: .
J: TRBJ1-2
V: TRBV14
CDR3: CASSMGRNYGYTF

D: .
J: TRBJ2-2
V: TRBV6-1
CDR3: CASSPQRKTGELFF

D: .
J: TRBJ1-1
V: TRBV20-1
CDR3: CSAAQIGGAAFF

D: .
J: TRBJ2-1
V: TRBV3-1
CDR3: CASSQDFRGTQFF

D: TRBD1
J: TRBJ2-1
V: TRBV7-9
CDR3: CASSGPVGQGVNEQFF

D: TRBD2
J: TRBJ2-1
V: TRBV14
CDR3: CASSQEGGLAGGDEQFF

D: TRBD2
J: TRBJ2-3
V: TRBV5-1
CDR3: CASSLPSGGATDTQYF

D: .
J: TRBJ2-1
V: TRBV7-9
CDR3: CASSLGLAGFYNEQFF

D: .
J: TRBJ2-1
V: TRBV28
CDR3: CATQGRGEFF

D: .
J: TRBJ2-2
V: TRBV6-5
CDR3: CASSYDMNTGELFF

D: .
J: TRBJ1-2
V: TRBV10-3
CDR3: CALGGARKGYGYTF